The 31 T cell receptor beta chains below come from one sample, sequenced in a study of T cell responses to AZD1222 COVID-19 vaccine. The table came from immunoSEQ multiplex PCR; TCRdb's copy has only in-frame clones and leaves some out. The profile shows 120,000 or so clones, approximately 90% of them singletons. The input for sequencing was peripheral blood, taken on day 0 of AZD1222 vaccination. The receptors were gathered from an adult in good health.

This chain links TRBV6-5 with TRBJ2-1, with unresolved D. Germline-derived CDR1 and CDR2 are MNHEY and SVGAGI. This CDR3 has 11 residues. V was cut by 5 bases and J by 4 bases, with 3 bases left in between. For the CDR3, the DNA is TGTGCCAGCAGTCGGTACAATGAGCAGTTCTTC. Its translation: CASSRYNEQFF.

This rearrangement joins TRBV27 to TRBJ1-1; TRBD1 is a possible D gene (5 bases). The CDR3 sequence is 14 residues long. CDR1 is MNHEY, CDR2 SMNVEV, per germline (reference sequence). V was clipped by 3 bases and J by 9 bases, with 17 bases between them. CDR3 region: CASSFGAGWAQAFF. For the CDR3, the DNA is TGTGCCAGCAGTTTTGGGGCAGGGTGGGCGCAAGCTTTCTTT.

The V call is TRBV18, the J call TRBJ2-1; maybe TRBD2 (6 bases). Trimming took 3 bases from V and 4 from J, leaving 10 bases between them. CDR3 length equals 14 residues. Looked up from germline, CDR1 is KGHSH and CDR2 is LQKENI. The CDR3 spells CASSPEEGYNEQFF. In nucleotides, the CDR3 is TGTGCCAGCTCACCGGAGGAGGGGTACAATGAGCAGTTCTTC.

The chain is built from TRBV27 and TRBJ1-1; 9 positions agree with TRBD1. This CDR3 is 15 amino acids long. J was trimmed by 6 bases and V by 4 bases; bases with no gene match: 9. Per the germline V gene, CDR1 is MNHEY and CDR2 is SMNVEV (reference sequence). CDR3 nucleotide sequence: TGTGCCAGCAGTTCGGGACAGGGATCAGTAGCTGAAGCTTTCTTT. This codes for CASSSGQGSVAEAFF.

The chain is built from TRBV4-1 and TRBJ1-4; possible D gene TRBD1, 5 bases. The CDR3 covers 15 residues. Between the trimmed V and J ends, which lost 8 bases and 8 bases, there was a span of 21 bases. Germline V lookup: CDR1 MGHRA, CDR2 YSYEKL. The CDR3 loop reads CASSGNRGRAEKLFF. The CDR3 DNA reads as TGCGCCAGCTCAGGAAATCGAGGCAGGGCGGAAAAACTGTTTTTT.

This clone occurred a few times. The V gene is TRBV7-9, the J gene TRBJ1-4, with 7 bases lining up with TRBD1. Germline values: CDR1 SEHNR, CDR2 FQNEAQ (reference sequence). This CDR3 has 16 residues. The V and J ends lost 4 bases and 5 bases, in that order; junction bases with no gene match: 10. In DNA form, the CDR3 reads TGTGCCAGCAGCTCAACGACCGGGACAGTGAATGAAAAACTGTTTTTT. Translation: CASSSTTGTVNEKLFF. The complete variable domain, with remaining parts taken from reference TRBV7-9 and TRBJ1-4, reads DTGVSQNPRHKITKRGQNVTFRCDPISEHNRLYWYRQTLGQGPEFLTYFQNEAQLEKSRLLSDRFSAERPKGSFSTLEIQRTEQGDSAMYLCASSSTTGTVNEKLFFGSGTQLSVL.

The chain links TRBV4-2 to TRBJ2-7; 9 bases line up with TRBD2. Losses at the gene ends were 1 base for V and 0 bases for J; bases not matched to a gene: 7. Looked up from germline, CDR1 is LGHNA and CDR2 is YNFKEQ. This CDR3 has 17 residues. Here the CDR3 reads CASSQGVSGSVSYEQYF. In nucleotides, the CDR3 is TGTGCCAGCAGCCAAGGCGTTAGCGGGAGTGTCTCCTACGAGCAGTACTTC.

The chain joins TRBV5-1 to TRBJ1-3, with D maybe TRBD1 (5 bases). The CDR3 runs to 15 residues. CDR1 SGHRS and CDR2 YFSETQ come from the germline V gene. V gave up 1 base and J gave up 0 bases, with 8 bases separating them. In DNA, the CDR3 is TGCGCCAGCAGCTTGTCCGGGGGCTCTGGAAACACCATATATTTT. Amino acids: CASSLSGGSGNTIYF.

This clone was recorded once. V and J are TRBV19 and TRBJ1-5; tentative D call: TRBD1 (5 bases). Germline V gene sequence: CDR1 LNHDA, CDR2 SQIVND (reference sequence). Trimming left V 0 bases short and J 5 bases short, with 8 bases between. The CDR3 loop spans 14 amino acids. CDR3 protein: CASSIEDSYQPQHF. CDR3 nucleotides: TGTGCCAGTAGTATAGAAGACAGTTATCAGCCCCAGCATTTT.

A few counts support this clone. V is TRBV24-1 and J is TRBJ2-3; D not resolved. CDR3 length equals 12 residues. CDR1 and CDR2 (germline): KGHDR, SFDVKD. The V end lost 9 bases, the J end lost 0 bases, and 6 bases lay between the germline ends. In DNA form, the CDR3 reads TGTGCCACCGCGACTAGCACAGATACGCAGTATTTT. Residues: CATATSTDTQYF.

The chain has TRBV18 and TRBJ1-4; D may be TRBD1 (5 bases). This CDR3 has 15 amino acids. The ends were cut back, 4 bases at V and 7 bases at J, with 16 bases in the middle. Looked up from germline, CDR1 is KGHSH and CDR2 is LQKENI. CDR3 sequence reads: CASSLTGTEGEKLFF. The CDR3 bases are TGTGCCAGCTCACTCACCGGGACTGAGGGTGAAAAACTGTTTTTT.

The rearrangement links TRBV21-1 to TRBJ2-4. TRBV21-1 is a documented pseudogene. The CDR3 runs 13 residues. The CDR3 region is CATLREQGNIQYF. As DNA, the CDR3 is TGTGCCACCCTAAGGGAGCAGGGAAACATTCAGTACTTC.

V gene TRBV27 combines with J gene TRBJ2-3, with TRBD1 matching over 11 bases. Per germline, CDR1 MNHEY and CDR2 SMNVEV (reference sequence). Losses at the gene ends were 5 bases for V and 4 bases for J; bases not matched to a gene: 5. This CDR3 is built from 15 residues. The DNA for the CDR3 is TGTGCCAGCAGTACCCGGGACAGGGGGGCAGATACGCAGTATTTT. Translation gives CASSTRDRGADTQYF.

The CDR3 sequence is CASSQVRAVNTEAFF. The CDR3 region has the DNA TGCGCCAGCAGCCAGGTGAGAGCAGTGAACACTGAAGCTTTCTTT. The rearrangement uses TRBV4-1 and TRBJ1-1; D unclear. V was pared by 3 bases and J by 0 bases, with 11 bases between. The CDR3 has 15 amino acids. Per the germline V gene, CDR1 is MGHRA and CDR2 is YSYEKL.

V gene TRBV7-9 combines with J gene TRBJ2-7; D unclear. Trimming shortened V by 1 base and J by 0 bases, and 10 bases separated the two germline ends. The CDR3 totals 15 residues. The germline V gene encodes CDR1 SEHNR and CDR2 FQNEAQ (reference sequence). This CDR3 reads CASSLETLGSYEQYF. The CDR3 DNA follows: TGTGCCAGCAGCTTAGAGACGCTGGGCTCCTACGAGCAGTACTTC.

This chain uses TRBV5-4 with TRBJ2-1, with D possibly matching TRBD2 (6 bases). This CDR3 spans 15 amino acids. Germline loops: CDR1 SGHNT, CDR2 YYREEE (reference sequence). Between the trimmed V and J ends, which lost 1 base and 5 bases, there was a span of 13 bases. CDR3 region: CASSLYGSFHNEQFF. The CDR3 nucleotides read TGTGCCAGCAGCTTGTACGGGAGTTTCCACAATGAGCAGTTCTTC.

CDR3 sequence: CASSPGTTGEQYF. The DNA of the CDR3 is TGTGCCAGCAGTCCCGGGACTACCGGCGAGCAGTACTTC. The J gene is TRBJ2-7, the V gene TRBV6-5, with TRBD2 identical over 7 bases. The V gene end was trimmed by 5 bases and the J gene end by 6 bases; junction bases not matched to a gene: 7. The CDR3 is made up of 13 amino acids. Germline CDR1 and CDR2: MNHEY and SVGAGI.

This clone was observed a single time. CDR3 sequence: CASSPQETQQPQHF. The CDR3 DNA follows: TGTGCCAGCTCACCACAAGAGACCCAGCAGCCCCAGCATTTT. V usage is TRBV18 and J usage is TRBJ1-5; D is uncertain. From germline, CDR1 is KGHSH and CDR2 LQKENI. The CDR3 is 14 amino acids. The germline V and J ends were trimmed by 1 base and 7 bases, with 11 bases remaining between them.

The chain uses TRBV11-2 and TRBJ1-2; 8 nucleotides align to TRBD1. V lost 0 bases, J lost 0 bases, and 3 bases stayed unmatched. CDR3 length equals 16 residues. Germline CDR1 SGHAT, CDR2 FQNNGV. CDR3 in DNA: TGTGCCAGCAGCTTAGATCCAGGGGGCGCTAACTATGGCTACACCTTC. This sequence encodes CASSLDPGGANYGYTF.

The chain has TRBV4-1 and TRBJ2-1, with 8 bases lining up with TRBD1. The junction had 10 bases not matched to a gene; V was cut back by 3 bases and J by 9 bases. Per the germline V gene, CDR1 is MGHRA and CDR2 is YSYEKL. There are 15 residues in the CDR3. CDR3 loop: CASSHEQGALGEQFF. In nucleotides, the CDR3 is TGCGCCAGCAGCCATGAGCAGGGGGCGCTGGGTGAGCAGTTCTTC.

The rearrangement links TRBV27 to TRBJ1-2; D call uncertain. Germline V gene sequence: CDR1 MNHEY, CDR2 SMNVEV (reference sequence). V lost 0 bases to trimming and J lost 5 bases, with 16 bases between them. The CDR3 totals 16 residues. Here the CDR3 reads CASSLSGPLNGYGYTF. In nucleotides, the CDR3 is TGTGCCAGCAGTTTATCTGGCCCACTCAACGGGTATGGCTACACCTTC.

The chain links TRBV28 to TRBJ2-7; 7 bases match TRBD1. V lost 3 bases, J lost 2 bases, and 1 base stayed unmatched. There are 13 residues in the CDR3. Per the germline V gene, CDR1 is MDHEN and CDR2 is SYDVKM. CDR3 DNA: TGTGCCAGCAGTTTCCAGGGGGCCTACGAGCAGTACTTC. Translation: CASSFQGAYEQYF.

V and J are TRBV7-9 and TRBJ1-6; D unclear. This CDR3 has 12 residues. Trimming left V 1 base short and J 12 bases short, with 7 bases between. Germline values: CDR1 SEHNR, CDR2 FQNEAQ (reference sequence). CDR3 amino acids: CASSLDGVPLHF. CDR3 sequence (DNA): TGTGCCAGCAGCTTAGACGGGGTACCCCTCCACTTT. The whole variable domain, remainder taken from reference TRBV7-9 and TRBJ1-6, is DTGVSQNPRHKITKRGQNVTFRCDPISEHNRLYWYRQTLGQGPEFLTYFQNEAQLEKSRLLSDRFSAERPKGSFSTLEIQRTEQGDSAMYLCASSLDGVPLHFGNGTRLTVT.

The rearrangement uses TRBV6-4 and TRBJ1-3; 8 bases fit TRBD1. With V trimmed by 11 bases and J by 2 bases, 5 bases remained unmatched. CDR3 length equals 13 residues. Per the germline V gene, CDR1 is MRHNA and CDR2 is SNTAGT. CDR3 in amino acids: CAPKDRAGNTIYF. DNA of the CDR3: TGTGCCCCTAAGGACAGGGCTGGAAACACCATATATTTT.

The rearrangement links TRBV4-3 to TRBJ2-3, with 10 bases identical to TRBD2. From germline, CDR1 is LGHNA and CDR2 YSLEER. V was clipped by 0 bases and J by 1 base; unmatched bases: 4. This CDR3 is built from 17 residues. DNA of the CDR3: TGCGCCAGCAGCCAAGATCTAGCGGGGGTCGGCACAGATACGCAGTATTTT. This translates into CASSQDLAGVGTDTQYF.

The V call is TRBV10-3, the J call TRBJ1-6; D is unresolved. Deletions cut 7 bases from V and 8 bases from J, with 9 bases between. The CDR3 sequence is 12 residues long. The germline CDR1 and CDR2 sequences are ENHRY and SYGVKD. The CDR3 coding sequence is TGTGCCATCAAGAAGGGCGATTCACCCCTCCACTTT. Encoded protein: CAIKKGDSPLHF.

The rearrangement links TRBV19 to TRBJ2-7; 8 positions agree with TRBD1. This CDR3 has 14 residues. V shed 10 bases and J 0 bases; nucleotides not matched to a gene: 8. Germline CDR1 is LNHDA and CDR2 is SQIVND (reference sequence). CDR3 nucleotides: TGTGCCACCAGGGGGACAGGATTCTCCTACGAGCAGTACTTC. Protein sequence: CATRGTGFSYEQYF.

Only one count was recorded for this clone. V is TRBV12-5 and J is TRBJ1-1; the D gene is possibly TRBD1 (5 bases). This CDR3 has 14 residues. CDR1 is LGHNT, CDR2 FRNRAP, per germline. The V gene lost 6 bases and the J gene lost 9 bases, with 20 bases spanning the gap. CDR3 in amino acids: CASGSQQALIKAFF. Written as DNA, the CDR3 is TGTGCTAGTGGCTCCCAACAGGCTCTGATTAAAGCTTTCTTT. The full variable domain, with the rest looked up from reference TRBV12-5 and TRBJ1-1, is DARVTQTPRHKVTEMGQEVTMRCQPILGHNTVFWYRQTMMQGLELLAYFRNRAPLDDSGMPKDRFSAEMPDATLATLKIQPSEPRDSAVYFCASGSQQALIKAFFGQGTRLTVV.

The genes are TRBV5-4 and TRBJ1-5; D perhaps matches TRBD1 (5 bases). This CDR3 spans 16 amino acids. Germline CDR1 is SGHNT and CDR2 is YYREEE (reference sequence). Trimming cost V 8 bases and J 6 bases, with 24 bases left between them. DNA for the CDR3: TGTGCCAGTCTTTACCGGGGCCTATTCGTCTGTCAGCCCCAGCATTTT. Protein: CASLYRGLFVCQPQHF.

The V gene is TRBV9, the J gene TRBJ1-6, with D uncertain. Trimming shortened V by 0 bases and J by 2 bases, and 6 bases separated the two germline ends. CDR1 is SGDLS and CDR2 is YYNGEE in the germline V gene. This CDR3 spans 15 amino acids. CDR3 nucleotides: TGTGCCAGCAGCGTAGGTGGAGCCTATAATTCACCCCTCCACTTT. Translation: CASSVGGAYNSPLHF.

The chain uses TRBV28 and TRBJ2-7, with D tentatively TRBD1 (5 bases). The CDR3 loop spans 12 amino acids. In germline, CDR1 is MDHEN, CDR2 SYDVKM. V was trimmed by 8 bases and J by 7 bases, leaving 15 bases between them. The CDR3 loop reads CASERRAGEQYF. The CDR3 DNA reads TGTGCCAGCGAGCGCAGGGCAGGAGAGCAGTACTTC.